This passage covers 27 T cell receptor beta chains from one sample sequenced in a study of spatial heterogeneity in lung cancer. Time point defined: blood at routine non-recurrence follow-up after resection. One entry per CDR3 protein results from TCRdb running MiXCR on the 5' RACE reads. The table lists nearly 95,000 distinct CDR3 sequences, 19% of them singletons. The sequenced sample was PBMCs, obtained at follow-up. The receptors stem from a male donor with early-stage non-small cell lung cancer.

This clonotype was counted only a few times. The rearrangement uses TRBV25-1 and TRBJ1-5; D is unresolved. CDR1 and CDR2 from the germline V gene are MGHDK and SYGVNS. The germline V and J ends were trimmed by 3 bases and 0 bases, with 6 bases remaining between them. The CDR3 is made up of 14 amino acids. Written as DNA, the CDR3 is TGTGCCAGCAGTGACTCAAATAGCAATCAGCCCCAGCATTTT. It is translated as CASSDSNSNQPQHF.

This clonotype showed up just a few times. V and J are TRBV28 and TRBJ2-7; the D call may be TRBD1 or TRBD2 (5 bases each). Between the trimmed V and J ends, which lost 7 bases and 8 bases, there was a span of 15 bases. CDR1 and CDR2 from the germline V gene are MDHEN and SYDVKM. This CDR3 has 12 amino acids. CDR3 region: CASTGTDGKQYV. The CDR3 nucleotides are TGTGCCAGCACCGGGACCGACGGCAAGCAGTACGTC.

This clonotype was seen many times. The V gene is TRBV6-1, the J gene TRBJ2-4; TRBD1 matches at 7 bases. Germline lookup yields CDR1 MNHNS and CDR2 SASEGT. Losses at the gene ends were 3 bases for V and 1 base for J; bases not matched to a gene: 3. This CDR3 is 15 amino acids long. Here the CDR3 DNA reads TGTGCCAGCAGTGAGATGGACAGGGCCAAAAACATTCAGTACTTC. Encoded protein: CASSEMDRAKNIQYF.

The CDR3 loop is CASSRISGGNNEQFF. For the CDR3, the DNA is TGTGCCAGCAGCCGCATTAGCGGGGGGAACAATGAGCAGTTCTTC. The rearrangement uses TRBV14 and TRBJ2-1, with TRBD2 identical over 10 bases. With 4 bases clipped from V and 5 bases from J, the junction kept 5 bases outside the gene matches. Germline lookup yields CDR1 SGHDN and CDR2 FVKESK. This CDR3 is built from 15 residues.

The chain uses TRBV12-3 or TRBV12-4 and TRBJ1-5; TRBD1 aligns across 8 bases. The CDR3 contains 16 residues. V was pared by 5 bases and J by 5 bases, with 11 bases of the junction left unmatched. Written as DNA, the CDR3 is TGTGCCAGCAGTCCCGGTACAGGGGGGTCTCATCAGCCCCAGCATTTT. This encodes CASSPGTGGSHQPQHF.

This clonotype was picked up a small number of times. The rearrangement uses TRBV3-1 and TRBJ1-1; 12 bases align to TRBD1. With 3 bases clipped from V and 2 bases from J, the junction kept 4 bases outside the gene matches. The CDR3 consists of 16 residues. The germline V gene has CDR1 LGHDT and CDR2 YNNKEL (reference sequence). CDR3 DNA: TGTGCCAGCAGCCATGGGACAGGGGGCCGAAACACTGAAGCTTTCTTT. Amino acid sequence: CASSHGTGGRNTEAFF.

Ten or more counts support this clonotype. Here the CDR3 reads CASSPTQYF. The CDR3, as DNA: TGTGCCAGCAGCCCTACGCAGTATTTT. The chain links TRBV6-2 or TRBV6-3 to TRBJ2-3; D not certain. The V end was cut by 6 bases, the J end by 8 bases, with 3 bases between. There are 9 residues in the CDR3. Germline V gives CDR1 MNHEY, CDR2 SVGEGT.

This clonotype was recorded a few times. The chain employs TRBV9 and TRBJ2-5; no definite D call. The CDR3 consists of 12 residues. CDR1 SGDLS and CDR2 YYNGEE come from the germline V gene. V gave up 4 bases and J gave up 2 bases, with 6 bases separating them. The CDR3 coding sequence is TGTGCCAGCAGCTTCGGTCAAGAGACCCAGTACTTC. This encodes CASSFGQETQYF.

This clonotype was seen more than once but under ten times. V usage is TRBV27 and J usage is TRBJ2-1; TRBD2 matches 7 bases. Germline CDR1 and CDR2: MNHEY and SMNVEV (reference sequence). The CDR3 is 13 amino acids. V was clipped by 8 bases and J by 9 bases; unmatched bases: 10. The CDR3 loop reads CASSLWEGTEQFF. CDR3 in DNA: TGTGCCAGCTCCCTATGGGAGGGGACTGAGCAGTTCTTC.

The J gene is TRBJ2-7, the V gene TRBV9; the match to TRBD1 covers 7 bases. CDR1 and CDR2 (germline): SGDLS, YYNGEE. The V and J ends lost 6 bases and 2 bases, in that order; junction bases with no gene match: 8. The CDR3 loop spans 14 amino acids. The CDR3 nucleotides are TGTGCCAGCAATGCACAGGGGCCCGCCTACGAGCAGTACTTC. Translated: CASNAQGPAYEQYF.

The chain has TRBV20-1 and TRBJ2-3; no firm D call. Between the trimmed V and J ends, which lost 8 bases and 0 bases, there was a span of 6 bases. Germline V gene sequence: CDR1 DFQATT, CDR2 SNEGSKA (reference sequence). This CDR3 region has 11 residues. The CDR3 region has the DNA TGCAGTCCAACTAGCACAGATACGCAGTATTTT. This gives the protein CSPTSTDTQYF.

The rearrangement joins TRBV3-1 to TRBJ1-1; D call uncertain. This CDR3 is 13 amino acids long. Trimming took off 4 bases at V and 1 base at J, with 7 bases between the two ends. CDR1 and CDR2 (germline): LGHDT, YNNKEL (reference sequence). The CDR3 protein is CASSPSGNTEAFF. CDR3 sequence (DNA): TGTGCCAGCAGCCCCTCAGGGAACACTGAAGCTTTCTTT.

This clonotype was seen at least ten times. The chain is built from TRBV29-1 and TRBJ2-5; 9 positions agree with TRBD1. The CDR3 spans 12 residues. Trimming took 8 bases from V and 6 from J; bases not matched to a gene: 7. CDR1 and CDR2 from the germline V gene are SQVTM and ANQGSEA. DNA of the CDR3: TGCAGCTCTCGGACAGGGGATAAGACCCAGTACTTC. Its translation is CSSRTGDKTQYF.

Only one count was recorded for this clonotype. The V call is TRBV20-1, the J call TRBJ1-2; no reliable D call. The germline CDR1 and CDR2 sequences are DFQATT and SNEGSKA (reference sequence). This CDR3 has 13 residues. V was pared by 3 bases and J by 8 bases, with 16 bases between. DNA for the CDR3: TGCAGTGCTAGTAGGGCCCGCACTGGGGGCTACACCTTC. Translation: CSASRARTGGYTF.

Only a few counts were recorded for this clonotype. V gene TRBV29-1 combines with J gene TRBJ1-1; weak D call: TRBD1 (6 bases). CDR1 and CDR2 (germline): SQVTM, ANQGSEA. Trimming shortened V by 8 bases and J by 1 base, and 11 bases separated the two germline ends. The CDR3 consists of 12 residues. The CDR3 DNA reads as TGCAGCTTCCTACAGGGGAACACTGAAGCTTTCTTT. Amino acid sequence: CSFLQGNTEAFF.

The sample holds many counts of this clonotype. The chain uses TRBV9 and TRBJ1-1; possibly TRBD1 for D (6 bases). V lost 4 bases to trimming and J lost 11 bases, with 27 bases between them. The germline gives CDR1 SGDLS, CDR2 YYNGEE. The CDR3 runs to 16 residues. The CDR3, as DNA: TGTGCCAGCAGCACCCAACGACAGGCTGGGGCCGAAAAGGCTTTCTTT. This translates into CASSTQRQAGAEKAFF.

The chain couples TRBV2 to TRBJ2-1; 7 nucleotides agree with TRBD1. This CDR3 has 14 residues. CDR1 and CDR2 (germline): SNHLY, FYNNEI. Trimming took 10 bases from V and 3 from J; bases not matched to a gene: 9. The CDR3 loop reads CANRARQGYNEQFF. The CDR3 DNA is TGTGCCAACAGGGCACGACAGGGCTACAATGAGCAGTTCTTC.

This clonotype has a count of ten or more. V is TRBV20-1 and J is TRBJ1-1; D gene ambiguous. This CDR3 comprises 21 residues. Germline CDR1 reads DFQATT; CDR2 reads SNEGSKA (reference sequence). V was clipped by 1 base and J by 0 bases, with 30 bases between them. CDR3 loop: CSARASITGSAERFMNTEAFF. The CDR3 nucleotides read TGCAGTGCTAGAGCCTCCATCACCGGGTCGGCAGAAAGATTCATGAACACTGAAGCTTTCTTT.

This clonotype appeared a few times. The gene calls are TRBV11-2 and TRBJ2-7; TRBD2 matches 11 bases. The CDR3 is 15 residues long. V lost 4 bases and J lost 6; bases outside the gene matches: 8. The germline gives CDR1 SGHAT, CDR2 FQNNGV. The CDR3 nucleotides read TGTGCCAGCAGCTACACTAGCGGGAGTTCAGGCGAGCAGTACTTC. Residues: CASSYTSGSSGEQYF. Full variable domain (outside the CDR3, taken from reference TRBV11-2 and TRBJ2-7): EAGVAQSPRYKIIEKRQSVAFWCNPISGHATLYWYQQILGQGPKLLIQFQNNGVVDDSQLPKDRFSAERLKGVDSTLKIQPAKLEDSAVYLCASSYTSGSSGEQYFGPGTRLTVT.

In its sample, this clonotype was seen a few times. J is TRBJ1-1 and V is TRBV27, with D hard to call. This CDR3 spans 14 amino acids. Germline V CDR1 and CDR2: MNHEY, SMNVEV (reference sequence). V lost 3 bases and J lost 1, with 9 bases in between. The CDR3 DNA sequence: TGTGCCAGCAGTTTCGGGAATAGGAACACTGAAGCTTTCTTT. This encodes CASSFGNRNTEAFF.

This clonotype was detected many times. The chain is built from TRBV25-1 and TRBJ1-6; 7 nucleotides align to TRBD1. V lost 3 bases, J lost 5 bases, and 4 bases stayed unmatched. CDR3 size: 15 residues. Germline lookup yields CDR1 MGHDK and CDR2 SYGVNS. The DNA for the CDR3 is TGTGCCAGCAGTGAGACAGGGCCCAATAATTCACCCCTCCACTTT. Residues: CASSETGPNNSPLHF.

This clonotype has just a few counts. The CDR3 is CASSPMAGGDYYGYTF. The CDR3 coding sequence is TGTGCCAGCTCTCCCATGGCAGGGGGCGATTACTATGGCTACACCTTC. The rearrangement links TRBV18 to TRBJ1-2, with 8 bases lining up with TRBD1. V lost 6 bases to trimming and J lost 3 bases; unmatched junction nucleotides: 12. The CDR3 runs to 16 residues. Germline V CDR1 and CDR2: KGHSH, LQKENI.

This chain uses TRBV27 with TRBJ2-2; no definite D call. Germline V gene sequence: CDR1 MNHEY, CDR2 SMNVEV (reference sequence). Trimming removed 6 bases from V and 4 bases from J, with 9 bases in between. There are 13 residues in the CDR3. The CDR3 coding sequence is TGTGCCAGCAGCTACAAAACCACCGGGGAGCTGTTTTTT. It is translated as CASSYKTTGELFF.

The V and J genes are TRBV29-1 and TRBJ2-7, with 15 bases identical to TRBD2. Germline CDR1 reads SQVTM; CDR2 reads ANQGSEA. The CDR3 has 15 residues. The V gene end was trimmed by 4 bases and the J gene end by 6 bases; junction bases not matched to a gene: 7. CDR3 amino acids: CSVGGLAGGPGEQYF. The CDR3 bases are TGCAGCGTTGGCGGACTAGCGGGAGGGCCCGGCGAGCAGTACTTC.

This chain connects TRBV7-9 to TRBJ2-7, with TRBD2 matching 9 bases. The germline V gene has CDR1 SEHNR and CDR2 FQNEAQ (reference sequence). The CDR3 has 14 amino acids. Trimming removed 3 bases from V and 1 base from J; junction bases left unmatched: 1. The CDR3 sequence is CASSFAGGSYEQYF. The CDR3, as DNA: TGTGCCAGCAGCTTCGCGGGAGGGTCCTACGAGCAGTACTTC.

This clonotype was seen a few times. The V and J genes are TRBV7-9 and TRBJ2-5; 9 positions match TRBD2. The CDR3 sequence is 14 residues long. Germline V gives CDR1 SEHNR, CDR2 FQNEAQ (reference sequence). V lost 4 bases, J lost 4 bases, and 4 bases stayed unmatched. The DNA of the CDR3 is TGTGCCAGCAGCTCGGGACTAGCAGCAGAGACCCAGTACTTC. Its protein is CASSSGLAAETQYF.

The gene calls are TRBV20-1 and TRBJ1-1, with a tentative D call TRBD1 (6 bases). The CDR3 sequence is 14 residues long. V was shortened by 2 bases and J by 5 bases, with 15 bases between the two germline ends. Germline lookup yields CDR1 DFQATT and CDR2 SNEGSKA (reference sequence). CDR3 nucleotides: TGCAGTGCTAGATTCGCAGGAGGGGGAACTGAAGCTTTCTTT. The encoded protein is CSARFAGGGTEAFF.